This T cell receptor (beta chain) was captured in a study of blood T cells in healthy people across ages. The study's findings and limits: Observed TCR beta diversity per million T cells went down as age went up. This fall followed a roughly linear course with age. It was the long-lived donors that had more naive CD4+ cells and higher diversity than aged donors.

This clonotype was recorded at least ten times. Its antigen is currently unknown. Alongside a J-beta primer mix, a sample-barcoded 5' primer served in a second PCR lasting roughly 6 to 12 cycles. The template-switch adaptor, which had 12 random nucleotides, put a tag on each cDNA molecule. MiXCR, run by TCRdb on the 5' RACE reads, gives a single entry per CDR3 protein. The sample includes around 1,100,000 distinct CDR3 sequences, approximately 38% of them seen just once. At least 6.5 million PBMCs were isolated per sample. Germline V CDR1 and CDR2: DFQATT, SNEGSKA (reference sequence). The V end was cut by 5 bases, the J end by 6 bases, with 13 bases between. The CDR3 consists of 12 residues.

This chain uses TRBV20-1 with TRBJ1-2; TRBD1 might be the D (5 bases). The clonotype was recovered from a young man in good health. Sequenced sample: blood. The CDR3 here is CSAPSGVDGYTF. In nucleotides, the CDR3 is TGCAGTGCTCCTTCGGGGGTCGATGGCTACACCTTC.